This T cell receptor (beta chain) derives from a study of T cell repertoires in cytomegalovirus infection. For the study at large: Public TCR beta signatures marked donors with CMV infection and the matching HLA. Study-level results: CMV carriers having the relevant HLA were flagged by cumulative public TCR beta family frequency. There were HLA-C-restricted CMV-specific TCR beta clonotypes dominating the ex vivo response.

TCRdb re-called the reads through MiXCR, storing one row per CDR3 protein. The top ten clones hold 1.5% to 2% of a sample with about 240,000 distinct CDR3 sequences, roughly an eighth of them seen once. V was trimmed by 5 bases and J by 0 bases, leaving 17 bases between them. Germline values: CDR1 MNHNS, CDR2 SASEGT. This CDR3 comprises 16 residues. This clonotype came up many times. Its antigen is still unknown. This chain links TRBV6-1 with TRBJ2-7, with D possibly called TRBD1 or TRBD2 (7 bases each). The origin of this receptor is a human donor in good health (CMV status not recorded). Some clones in this sample may be carry-over from other donors' samples. Input material: PBMCs. This chain's CDR3 is CASSPSGGQVSYEQYF. CDR3 sequence (DNA): TGTGCCAGCAGTCCTTCGGGAGGACAGGTCTCCTACGAGCAGTACTTC.